These 14 T cell receptor beta chains came from one sample sequenced in a study of cytomegalovirus exposure and HLA in healthy donors. PCR used 60 Vbeta primers and 13 Jbeta primers. Sequencing used immunoSEQ multiplex PCR; TCRdb keeps in-frame clones, though not all of them. The sample records around 130,000 clones, roughly 84% being singletons. The specimen sequenced was PBMCs. The receptors originated from a young woman in good health and CMV-seropositive.

The rearrangement uses TRBV28 and TRBJ1-5; D not certain. V lost 5 bases, J lost 1 base, and 12 bases lay in between. The length of the CDR3 is 15 residues. CDR1 and CDR2 from the germline V gene are MDHEN and SYDVKM. This CDR3 is CASSPMGGSNQPQHF. As DNA, the CDR3 is TGTGCCAGCAGTCCGATGGGAGGGAGCAATCAGCCCCAGCATTTT.

This chain uses TRBV2 with TRBJ1-2; TRBD1 agrees at 8 bases. The ends lost 1 base at V and 6 bases at J; junction bases unmatched: 10. This CDR3 has 16 amino acids. The germline CDR1 and CDR2 sequences are SNHLY and FYNNEI. CDR3 residues: CASSEGQGAFFDGYTF. CDR3 nucleotide sequence: TGTGCCAGCAGTGAAGGTCAGGGGGCTTTTTTTGATGGCTACACCTTC.

V is TRBV27 and J is TRBJ2-2, with 14 nucleotides matching TRBD2. Per germline, CDR1 MNHEY and CDR2 SMNVEV (reference sequence). V shed 5 bases, J shed 0 bases, and the junction held 5 bases outside the gene matches. The CDR3 consists of 18 residues. The CDR3: CASSAGLAGGTNTGELFF. As DNA, the CDR3 is TGTGCCAGCAGTGCCGGACTAGCGGGGGGCACGAACACCGGGGAGCTGTTTTTT.

The chain carries TRBV5-4 and TRBJ2-5; 9 bases fit TRBD2. CDR1 SGHNT and CDR2 YYREEE come from the germline V gene (reference sequence). Unmatched junction bases numbered 17, after V lost 4 bases and J lost 7 bases. The CDR3 is 17 residues long. The CDR3 here is CASSLAGGRGGGGTQYF. The CDR3 nucleotides are TGTGCCAGCAGCCTGGCCGGGGGGCGGGGGGGCGGAGGGACCCAGTACTTC.

A few counts support this clone. This chain connects TRBV7-3 to TRBJ2-1, with 14 bases lining up with TRBD2. Unmatched junction bases numbered 2, after V lost 4 bases and J lost 6 bases. Germline-derived CDR1 and CDR2 are SGHTA and FQGTGA. CDR3 size: 15 residues. CDR3 residues: CASSWTSGGPNEQFF. DNA of the CDR3: TGTGCCAGCAGCTGGACTAGCGGGGGGCCCAATGAGCAGTTCTTC.

This clone appeared a few times. The chain recombines TRBV2 with TRBJ2-7; TRBD1 might be the D (5 bases). Germline V gene lookup returns CDR1 SNHLY and CDR2 FYNNEI. CDR3 length: 16 amino acids. Deletions cut 6 bases from V and 3 bases from J, with 21 bases between. CDR3: CASRRGHLTPIYEQYF. As DNA, the CDR3 is TGTGCCAGCAGACGCGGACACCTAACACCCATCTACGAGCAGTACTTC.

The gene calls are TRBV4-1 and TRBJ2-1; 8 nucleotides agree with TRBD1. The CDR3 is made up of 19 amino acids. Germline values: CDR1 MGHRA, CDR2 YSYEKL. J lost 0 bases, V lost 0 bases, and 10 bases had no gene match. The CDR3 sequence: CASSQDGTGIFGSYNEQFF. The CDR3 nucleotides read TGCGCCAGCAGCCAAGATGGGACAGGAATTTTTGGCTCCTACAATGAGCAGTTCTTC.

The V and J genes are TRBV10-1 and TRBJ1-3, with a tentative D call TRBD1 (6 bases). V was clipped by 6 bases and J by 0 bases, with 15 bases between them. CDR3 length: 16 amino acids. Germline V CDR1 and CDR2: WNHNN, SYGVQD (reference sequence). The CDR3 loop is CASSFTTGRSGNTIYF. The CDR3 nucleotides are TGCGCCAGCAGCTTTACGACAGGTCGCTCTGGAAACACCATATATTTT.

This sequence joins TRBV29-1 and TRBJ2-1, with TRBD2 matching over 7 bases. Germline V gene lookup returns CDR1 SQVTM and CDR2 ANQGSEA. This CDR3 is 12 amino acids long. The junction had 4 bases not matched to a gene; V was cut back by 3 bases and J by 8 bases. This chain's CDR3 is CSVDAGEHEQFF. CDR3 coding DNA: TGCAGCGTTGATGCGGGGGAGCATGAGCAGTTCTTC.

The CDR3 here is CASSVAPGAGTGELFF. DNA of the CDR3: TGTGCCAGCAGCGTAGCTCCAGGGGCGGGCACCGGGGAGCTGTTTTTT. The chain carries TRBV9 and TRBJ2-2, with D possibly being TRBD1 (6 bases). The germline V gene encodes CDR1 SGDLS and CDR2 YYNGEE. The CDR3 contains 16 residues. The ends were cut back, 0 bases at V and 4 bases at J, with 13 bases in the middle.

This chain uses TRBV6-5 with TRBJ2-1; 10 positions match TRBD2. The CDR3 length is 14 residues. Germline CDR1 is MNHEY and CDR2 is SVGAGI. V dropped 6 bases and J dropped 5; count of bases not matched to a gene: 4. The CDR3 sequence is CASRERGGDNEQFF. CDR3 nucleotide sequence: TGTGCCAGCAGGGAGCGGGGGGGTGACAATGAGCAGTTCTTC.

The CDR3 loop is CASSWGPSREQFF. The CDR3 DNA is TGTGCCAGCAGCTGGGGCCCCTCCCGGGAGCAGTTCTTC. The J gene is TRBJ2-1, the V gene TRBV7-9, with D perhaps TRBD1 (5 bases). The CDR3 loop spans 13 amino acids. The germline V gene has CDR1 SEHNR and CDR2 FQNEAQ (reference sequence). The V gene lost 4 bases and the J gene lost 10 bases, with 14 bases spanning the gap.

V usage is TRBV7-2 and J usage is TRBJ2-2; possible D gene TRBD1, 5 bases. V was shortened by 3 bases and J by 4 bases, with 6 bases between the two germline ends. Germline CDR1 reads SGHTA; CDR2 reads FQGNSA. The CDR3 runs 13 residues. This chain's CDR3 is CASSFDSTGELFF. The CDR3 nucleotides are TGTGCCAGCAGCTTCGACAGCACCGGGGAGCTGTTTTTT. Drawing the rest from reference TRBV7-2 and TRBJ2-2, the complete variable domain is GAGVSQSPSNKVTEKGKDVELRCDPISGHTALYWYRQSLGQGLEFLIYFQGNSAPDKSGLPSDRFSAERTGGSVSTLTIQRTQQEDSAVYLCASSFDSTGELFFGEGSRLTVL.

CDR3 residues: CASSAGTSVYNEQFF. The CDR3, as DNA: TGTGCCAGCTCTGCGGGGACTAGCGTATACAATGAGCAGTTCTTC. The genes are TRBV14 and TRBJ2-1; 10 bases are a match to TRBD2. The CDR3 is 15 residues long. The ends lost 8 bases at V and 4 bases at J; junction bases unmatched: 8. Germline-derived CDR1 and CDR2 are SGHDN and FVKESK.